This section outlines one T cell receptor (beta chain) sequence together with its context. The antigen it recognizes is unknown. No much larger clonotype is one base removed from it; base qualities were not supplied. CDR1 and CDR2, looked up from the germline V gene, are MNHEY and SVGEGT. The CDR3 measures 14 amino acids from cysteine to phenylalanine. Only CDR3 DNA remains: 42 bases, in frame from the first base. The germline V end is reduced by 5 bases and the J end by 4 bases; junction bases left unmatched: 3. This sample is part of a study of T cell repertoires in cytomegalovirus infection (dated by TCRdb to between 2018 and 2020). Broadly, across the study: The HLA type of each donor mattered for the analysis, because public TCR beta signatures pointed to carriage of CMV infection along with the matching HLA type. Study-level results and caveats: Cumulative frequency of public TCR beta family members discriminated carriers of CMV infection plus the relevant HLA type in this cohort and an independent approximately 400-donor cohort. In the ex vivo response, HLA-C-restricted CMV-specific TCR beta clonotypes were dominant, and in two of eight donors the single most frequent clonotype came from this HLA-C-restricted group.

The data were produced on an Illumina HiSeq 1500. TCRdb handled the public reads itself, with Q25 trimming in fastp and clone calling in MiXCR, and kept productive beta chains. All rows with the same CDR3 protein become a single entry with the most common DNA and genes. The sample records 160,000 or so distinct CDR3 sequences, about 25% of which are singletons. The ten largest clonotypes hold 9.5% to 12% of the sample. The sequenced sample consisted of PBMCs. In this chain, TRBV6-2 or TRBV6-3 is recombined with TRBJ2-1; 9 bases in the junction line up with TRBD2. The receptor comes from a human donor in good health (CMV status not recorded). Some clones in this sample may be carry-over from other donors' samples. This receptor carries the CDR3 CASSLAGRYNEQFF. The bases read TGTGCCAGCAGTCTAGCGGGAAGGTACAATGAGCAGTTCTTC.